This passage covers 16 T cell receptor beta chains from one sample sequenced in a study of response to subunit inactivated influenza vaccine (dated by TCRdb to 2016 to 2019). Library generation was performed with RT-PCR. These reads were obtained on an Illumina HiSeq 2500. The public reads were reanalyzed by TCRdb: fastp trimming at Q25, MiXCR alignment, in-frame beta chains only. Every entry covers one CDR3 protein and lists the most common genes and DNA from its rows. Across this sample there are 590,000 or so distinct CDR3 sequences, with 12% to 15% seen only once. The ten largest clonotypes hold less than 9% of the sample. Source: PBMCs from blood, taken 14 days before vaccination. Source of these receptors: a man aged 45-65 years who received an inactivated influenza vaccine. Donor details come from another sample of the same person, matched by shared clones.

This clonotype has more than one count but fewer than ten. The CDR3 DNA follows: TGTGCCAGCAGGGGGACTCCTGAGACCCAGTACTTC. It codes for CASRGTPETQYF. The rearrangement uses TRBV12-3 or TRBV12-4 and TRBJ2-5; D might be TRBD2 (6 bases). V gave up 6 bases and J gave up 5 bases, with 10 bases separating them. The CDR3 has 12 residues.

The chain joins TRBV7-2 to TRBJ2-2; unclear D gene. CDR3 length: 16 amino acids. Germline loops: CDR1 SGHTA, CDR2 FQGNSA. V lost 1 base to trimming and J lost 6 bases, with 15 bases between them. The CDR3 is CASSLVLLKSPGELFF. The CDR3 region has the DNA TGTGCCAGCAGCTTAGTGCTACTTAAGAGCCCCGGGGAGCTGTTTTTT.

This clonotype was counted only a few times. This chain connects TRBV7-9 to TRBJ2-3; a weak D match, TRBD2 (6 bases). Germline V CDR1 and CDR2: SEHNR, FQNEAQ (reference sequence). With 5 bases removed from V and 0 bases from J, the gap between germline ends came to 12 bases. The CDR3 is made up of 15 amino acids. Written as DNA, the CDR3 is TGTGCCAGCAGCCCCCAAGGGACTAGCACAGATACGCAGTATTTT. Translated, it gives CASSPQGTSTDTQYF.

The chain links TRBV7-8 to TRBJ2-7, with a tentative D call TRBD2 (6 bases). Deletions cut 7 bases from V and 2 bases from J, with 21 bases between. The CDR3 covers 16 residues. The germline gives CDR1 SGHVS, CDR2 FQNEAQ. This CDR3 reads CASILGVRGETYEQYF. CDR3 DNA sequence: TGTGCCAGCATCCTCGGGGTGCGCGGGGAGACCTACGAGCAGTACTTC.

This clonotype was seen a few times. J is TRBJ2-7 and V is TRBV2, with 7 bases fitting TRBD1. CDR3 size: 13 residues. Germline values: CDR1 SNHLY, CDR2 FYNNEI. J gave up 6 bases and V 5 bases, and 7 bases lay outside the gene matches. CDR3 in DNA: TGTGCCAGCAGTACAGGGGTAGTCGGCGAGCAGTACTTC. Amino acids: CASSTGVVGEQYF. Full variable domain (outside the CDR3, taken from reference TRBV2 and TRBJ2-7): EPEVTQTPSHQVTQMGQEVILRCVPISNHLYFYWYRQILGQKVEFLVSFYNNEISEKSEIFDDQFSVERPDGSNFTLKIRSTKLEDSAMYFCASSTGVVGEQYFGPGTRLTVT.

This clonotype was detected ten times or more. This rearrangement joins TRBV10-1 to TRBJ2-2, with D maybe TRBD1 (6 bases). Germline CDR1 reads WNHNN; CDR2 reads SYGVQD (reference sequence). The CDR3 contains 15 residues. Trimming left V 6 bases short and J 0 bases short, with 11 bases between. CDR3 DNA sequence: TGCGCCAGCAGCGCCGCAGGGGCGAACACCGGGGAGCTGTTTTTT. Protein: CASSAAGANTGELFF.

The rearrangement uses TRBV3-1 and TRBJ2-6, with D unclear. The germline CDR1 and CDR2 sequences are LGHDT and YNNKEL (reference sequence). This CDR3 contains 16 residues. With 4 bases removed from V and 0 bases from J, the gap between germline ends came to 10 bases. The CDR3 loop is CASSLTTGSGANVLTF. In DNA, the CDR3 is TGTGCCAGCAGCCTAACAACCGGCTCTGGGGCCAACGTCCTGACTTTC.

In nucleotides, the CDR3 is TGCAGTGCTAGAGGCCCCGGCTTCACAGGGGGAGCCTACGAGCAGTACTTC. Protein sequence: CSARGPGFTGGAYEQYF. The genes are TRBV20-1 and TRBJ2-7; 8 bases fit TRBD1. The V gene end was trimmed by 1 base and the J gene end by 2 bases; junction bases not matched to a gene: 13. The CDR3 runs to 17 residues. Germline CDR1 is DFQATT and CDR2 is SNEGSKA (reference sequence).

This clonotype was seen more than once but under ten times. V is TRBV10-1 and J is TRBJ2-7; TRBD1 agrees at 10 bases. The trim removed 6 bases at V and 10 bases at J, leaving 15 bases unmatched. Germline V gene sequence: CDR1 WNHNN, CDR2 SYGVQD (reference sequence). There are 15 residues in the CDR3. The DNA of the CDR3 is TGCGCCAGCAGCGCAAGCCGGGACAGGGGCGTGGGTCAGTACTTC. Its translation: CASSASRDRGVGQYF.

The CDR3 protein is CASSVAGGNQETQYF. The CDR3 nucleotides read TGTGCCAGCAGCGTAGCGGGGGGGAACCAAGAGACCCAGTACTTC. The chain has TRBV9 and TRBJ2-5; TRBD2 aligns across 8 bases. The germline V gene has CDR1 SGDLS and CDR2 YYNGEE. The CDR3 loop spans 15 amino acids. V dropped 0 bases and J dropped 0; count of bases not matched to a gene: 1.

This chain connects TRBV10-3 to TRBJ2-1; D ambiguous. V lost 4 bases and J 7 bases, leaving 11 bases between the germline ends. The CDR3 is 13 amino acids. The germline V gene has CDR1 ENHRY and CDR2 SYGVKD. The CDR3 sequence is CAISGAPPNEQFF. The CDR3 DNA follows: TGTGCCATCAGTGGGGCTCCGCCGAATGAGCAGTTCTTC.

This clonotype was seen a handful of times. V usage is TRBV6-2 or TRBV6-3 and J usage is TRBJ2-2; D unresolved. Germline lookup yields CDR1 MNHEY and CDR2 SVGEGT. The CDR3 loop spans 12 amino acids. The germline V and J ends were trimmed by 6 bases and 9 bases, with 11 bases remaining between them. CDR3 DNA sequence: TGTGCCAGCAGCCCTCACGGACGGGAGCTGTTTTTT. Translating gives CASSPHGRELFF.

The CDR3 is CSVELRQGPGELFF. For the CDR3, the DNA is TGCAGCGTTGAATTGAGGCAGGGACCCGGGGAGCTGTTTTTT. This rearrangement joins TRBV29-1 to TRBJ2-2; D is perhaps TRBD1 or TRBD2 (5 bases each). Trimming cost V 2 bases and J 6 bases, with 13 bases left between them. Germline V CDR1 and CDR2: SQVTM, ANQGSEA. The CDR3 runs 14 residues.

This clonotype was detected only a few times. CDR3: CASSPRRNEQYF. The CDR3 nucleotides read TGTGCCAGCAGCCCCCGGCGAAACGAGCAGTACTTC. The chain carries TRBV6-5 and TRBJ2-7; D is uncertain. The CDR3 has 12 residues. V was shortened by 6 bases and J by 5 bases, with 11 bases between the two germline ends. CDR1 and CDR2 (germline): MNHEY, SVGAGI.

In its sample, this clonotype was seen many times. The chain combines TRBV29-1 with TRBJ2-1; D is perhaps TRBD1 (5 bases). Per the germline V gene, CDR1 is SQVTM and CDR2 is ANQGSEA. V was pared by 3 bases and J by 6 bases, with 12 bases between. The CDR3 extends over 13 amino acids. The CDR3 DNA reads TGCAGCGTTGAGGGTCCAGGGATCAATGAGCAGTTCTTC. It yields the protein CSVEGPGINEQFF.

The chain joins TRBV10-3 to TRBJ2-4, with 9 bases that match TRBD1. CDR1 is ENHRY and CDR2 is SYGVKD in the germline V gene. This CDR3 spans 14 amino acids. V shed 5 bases, J shed 4 bases, and the junction held 3 bases outside the gene matches. CDR3 bases: TGTGCCATCAGTATAGGACAGGGGAAAAACATTCAGTACTTC. Protein: CAISIGQGKNIQYF.